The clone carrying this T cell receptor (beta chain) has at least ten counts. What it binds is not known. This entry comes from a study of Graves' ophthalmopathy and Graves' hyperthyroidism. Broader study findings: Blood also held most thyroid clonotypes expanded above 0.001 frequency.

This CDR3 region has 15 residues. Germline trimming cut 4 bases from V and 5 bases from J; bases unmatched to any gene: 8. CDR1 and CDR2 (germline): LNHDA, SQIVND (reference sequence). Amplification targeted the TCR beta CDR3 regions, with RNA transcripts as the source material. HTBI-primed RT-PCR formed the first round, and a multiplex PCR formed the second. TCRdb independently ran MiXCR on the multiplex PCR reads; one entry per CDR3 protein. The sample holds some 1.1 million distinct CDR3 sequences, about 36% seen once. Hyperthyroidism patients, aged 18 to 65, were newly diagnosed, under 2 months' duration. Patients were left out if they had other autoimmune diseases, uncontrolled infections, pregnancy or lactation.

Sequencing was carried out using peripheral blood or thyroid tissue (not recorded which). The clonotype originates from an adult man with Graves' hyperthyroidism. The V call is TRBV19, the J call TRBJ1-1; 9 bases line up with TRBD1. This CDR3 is CASSKYRGPGTEAFF. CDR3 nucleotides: TGTGCCAGTAGTAAATACAGGGGGCCGGGGACTGAAGCTTTCTTT.